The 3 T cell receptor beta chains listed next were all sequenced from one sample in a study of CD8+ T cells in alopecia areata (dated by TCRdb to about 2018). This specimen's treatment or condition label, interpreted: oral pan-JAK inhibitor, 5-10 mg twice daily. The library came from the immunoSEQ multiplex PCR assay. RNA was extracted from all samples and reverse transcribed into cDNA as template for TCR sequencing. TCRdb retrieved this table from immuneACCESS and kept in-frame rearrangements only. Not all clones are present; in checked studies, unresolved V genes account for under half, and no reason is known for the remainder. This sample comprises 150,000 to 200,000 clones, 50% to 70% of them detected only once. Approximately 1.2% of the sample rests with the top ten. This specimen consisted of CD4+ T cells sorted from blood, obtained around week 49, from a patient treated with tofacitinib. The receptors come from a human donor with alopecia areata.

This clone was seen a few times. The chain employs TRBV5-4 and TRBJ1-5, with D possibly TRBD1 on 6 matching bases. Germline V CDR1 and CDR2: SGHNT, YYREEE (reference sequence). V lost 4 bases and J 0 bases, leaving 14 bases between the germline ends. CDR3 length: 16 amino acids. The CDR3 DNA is TGTGCCAGCAGCGCCTGGGGGGCAGGTAGCAATCAGCCCCAGCATTTT. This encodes CASSAWGAGSNQPQHF.

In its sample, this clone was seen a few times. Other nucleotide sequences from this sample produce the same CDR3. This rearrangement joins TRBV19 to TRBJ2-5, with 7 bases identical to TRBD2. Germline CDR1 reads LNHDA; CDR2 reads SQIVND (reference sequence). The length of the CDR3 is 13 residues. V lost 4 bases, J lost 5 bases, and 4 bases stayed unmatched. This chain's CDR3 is CASSRAGRETQYF. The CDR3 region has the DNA TGTGCCAGTAGTAGGGCCGGGAGGGAGACCCAGTACTTC. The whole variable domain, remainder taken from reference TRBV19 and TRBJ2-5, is DGGITQSPKYLFRKEGQNVTLSCEQNLNHDAMYWYRQDPGQGLRLIYYSQIVNDFQKGDIAEGYSVSREKKESFPLTVTSAQKNPTAFYLCASSRAGRETQYFGPGTRLLVL.

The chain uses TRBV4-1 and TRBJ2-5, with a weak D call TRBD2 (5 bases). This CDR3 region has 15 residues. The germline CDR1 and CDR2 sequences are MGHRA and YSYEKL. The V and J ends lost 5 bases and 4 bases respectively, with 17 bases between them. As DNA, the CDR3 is TGCGCCAGCAGCGTCGGAGGACTCAGCCCAGAGACCCAGTACTTC. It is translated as CASSVGGLSPETQYF.